The 10 T cell receptor beta chains listed next were all sequenced from one sample in a study of beta chain features in type 1 diabetes. Findings and caveats of the study: Within each of all four CD4+ subsets, Type 1 diabetes patients had TCRB CDR3s that were moderately but significantly shorter.

Since all of the isolated RNA was reverse transcribed, expressed TCRB transcripts were what got sequenced. Profiled with immunoSEQ multiplex PCR; TCRdb holds only in-frame clones, not every one. Seen here are some 360,000 clones, 9.6% observed once, and the top ten hold roughly 0.6%. Their target antigens are unknown. The source material was central memory CD4+ T cells from blood. These receptors were collected from a man aged 25-45 years with type 1 diabetes.

The chain joins TRBV30 to TRBJ2-2; 7 bases agree with TRBD2. The CDR3 contains 15 residues. V trimming: 8 bases; J trimming: 7 bases; junction bases outside the gene matches: 16. Germline loops: CDR1 GTSNPN, CDR2 SVGIG (reference sequence). The CDR3 DNA reads as TGTGCCAGTAGTATACTCGCGGGAGAAATCGGGGAGCTGTTTTTT. It encodes CASSILAGEIGELFF.

This chain connects TRBV7-2 to TRBJ2-1; 10 bases line up with TRBD2. There are 14 residues in the CDR3. J was trimmed by 6 bases and V by 4 bases; bases with no gene match: 3. Germline assignment: CDR1 SGHTA and CDR2 FQGNSA. Written as DNA, the CDR3 is TGTGCCAGCAGCTCGGGACTAGCGACCAATGAGCAGTTCTTC. Translating it yields CASSSGLATNEQFF. The whole variable domain, remainder taken from reference TRBV7-2 and TRBJ2-1, is GAGVSQSPSNKVTEKGKDVELRCDPISGHTALYWYRQSLGQGLEFLIYFQGNSAPDKSGLPSDRFSAERTGGSVSTLTIQRTQQEDSAVYLCASSSGLATNEQFFGPGTRLTVL.

This chain connects TRBV29-1 to TRBJ2-1; the match to TRBD2 covers 10 bases. The CDR3 is 16 amino acids. V lost 5 bases, J lost 0 bases, and 7 bases stayed unmatched. The germline CDR1 and CDR2 sequences are SQVTM and ANQGSEA. The CDR3 is CSVRPSSGSSYNEQFF. CDR3 nucleotide sequence: TGCAGCGTTCGTCCCTCTAGCGGGAGCTCCTACAATGAGCAGTTCTTC.

The chain links TRBV27 to TRBJ1-2; D possibly corresponds to TRBD1 (5 bases). Trimming took off 4 bases at V and 4 bases at J, with 10 bases between the two ends. The CDR3 extends over 13 amino acids. CDR1 is MNHEY, CDR2 SMNVEV, per germline (reference sequence). The CDR3 sequence is CASSSEGTYGYTF. In DNA form, the CDR3 reads TGTGCCAGCAGTTCAGAGGGGACCTATGGCTACACCTTC.

The chain employs TRBV7-2 and TRBJ2-7; D uncertain. From germline, CDR1 is SGHTA and CDR2 FQGNSA. V dropped 1 base and J dropped 8 bases, with 15 bases sitting between them. The CDR3 runs 14 residues. CDR3 residues: CASSLGMTGSQQYF. The CDR3 nucleotides are TGTGCCAGCAGCTTAGGAATGACGGGCTCTCAGCAGTACTTC.

This sequence joins TRBV19 and TRBJ2-5, with TRBD1 identical over 10 bases. The CDR3 length is 16 residues. The V gene end was trimmed by 1 base and the J gene end by 1 base; junction bases not matched to a gene: 3. Looked up from germline, CDR1 is LNHDA and CDR2 is SQIVND (reference sequence). DNA for the CDR3: TGTGCCAGTAGTATAGCCGGGACAGGGGTCCAAGAGACCCAGTACTTC. The encoded protein is CASSIAGTGVQETQYF.

This clone was found a few times. The CDR3 DNA sequence: TGTGCCAGCAGCCCGGTTGGACGGTACTACGAGCAGTACTTC. Protein sequence: CASSPVGRYYEQYF. The chain is built from TRBV5-6 and TRBJ2-7; D remains unclear. With 4 bases removed from V and 3 bases from J, the gap between germline ends came to 14 bases. The CDR3 runs to 14 residues. Germline lookup yields CDR1 SGHDT and CDR2 YYEEEE.

The CDR3 protein is CASAISRTGGAVSEQFF. DNA for the CDR3: TGTGCCAGCGCCATCTCCCGGACAGGGGGCGCAGTTAGTGAGCAGTTCTTC. V gene TRBV7-2 combines with J gene TRBJ2-1, with 11 bases aligning to TRBD1. The ends lost 8 bases at V and 9 bases at J; junction bases unmatched: 18. CDR1 is SGHTA and CDR2 is FQGNSA in the germline V gene. This CDR3 spans 17 amino acids.

The chain carries TRBV6-5 and TRBJ1-1; maybe TRBD1 (5 bases). CDR1 MNHEY and CDR2 SVGAGI come from the germline V gene. The CDR3 extends over 15 amino acids. Trimming took off 2 bases at V and 3 bases at J, with 13 bases between the two ends. Here the CDR3 reads CASSYQWGSDTEAFF. CDR3 nucleotides: TGTGCCAGCAGTTACCAGTGGGGGTCGGACACTGAAGCTTTCTTT.

The chain couples TRBV2 to TRBJ1-4; D is unresolved. Per the germline V gene, CDR1 is SNHLY and CDR2 is FYNNEI. V shed 4 bases and J shed 8 bases, with 8 bases lying between them. The CDR3 totals 12 residues. The CDR3, as DNA: TGTGCCAGCAGTGGAGAGGACGAAAAACTGTTTTTT. Translating gives CASSGEDEKLFF.